Listed here are 32 T cell receptor beta chains from one sample, sequenced in a study of control samples from healthy donors and cancer patients. Repertoires were generated with immunoSEQ multiplex PCR, while TCRdb's copy carries only in-frame clones and drops some. The sample includes some 79,000 clones, approximately 84% seen only once; the top ten take 4%. The sequenced material came from blood. The origin of the receptors is a woman aged 45-65 years in good health.

This clone is a singleton in its sample. The chain couples TRBV3-1 (or the pseudogene TRBV3-2) to TRBJ2-5; unclear D gene. CDR3 length: 14 residues. Trimming stripped 0 bases from V and 4 bases from J, with 9 bases between. Germline V gives CDR1 LGHDT, CDR2 YNNKEL (reference sequence). CDR3 nucleotides: TGTGCCAGCAGCCAAGATCAGCCGGGAGAGACCCAGTACTTC. Translated, it gives CASSQDQPGETQYF.

This chain uses TRBV6-2 or TRBV6-3 with TRBJ1-2; no definite D call. The ends were cut back, 5 bases at V and 7 bases at J, with 20 bases in the middle. CDR1 and CDR2 from the germline V gene are MNHEY and SVGEGT. The CDR3 is made up of 15 amino acids. CDR3 nucleotide sequence: TGTGCCAGCAGTACAACTAATCAAGGGTACGGTGGCTACACCTTC. This sequence encodes CASSTTNQGYGGYTF.

The rearrangement uses TRBV10-3 and TRBJ2-3; D gene uncertain. The V end was cut by 10 bases, the J end by 2 bases, with 10 bases between. The CDR3 has 12 residues. CDR1 is ENHRY and CDR2 is SYGVKD in the germline V gene. The chain's CDR3 is CATKDPTDTQYF. CDR3 DNA sequence: TGTGCCACCAAGGACCCCACAGATACGCAGTATTTT.

This clone was observed a few times. The chain combines TRBV28 with TRBJ1-1; perhaps TRBD1 as D (6 bases). The CDR3 totals 13 residues. V lost 7 bases and J lost 11, with 20 bases in between. Per the germline V gene, CDR1 is MDHEN and CDR2 is SYDVKM. In DNA form, the CDR3 reads TGTGCCAGCATCGTAAGGGACACCAGTAGGGCTTTCTTT. Translating it yields CASIVRDTSRAFF.

DNA of the CDR3: TGTGCCAGCAGCGTAGACGGGGGCCACAATCAGCCCCAGCATTTT. It translates to CASSVDGGHNQPQHF. The chain joins TRBV9 to TRBJ1-5; D may be TRBD1 (6 bases). Germline V lookup: CDR1 SGDLS, CDR2 YYNGEE. The CDR3 length is 15 residues. V shed 0 bases and J shed 3 bases, with 10 bases lying between them.

For this clone: The junction and the germline gene differ at one end; a read error may be behind it. The V call is TRBV6-5, the J call TRBJ1-4; tentative D call: TRBD1 (6 bases). The V gene's germline CDR1 is MNHEY and CDR2 SVGAGI. This CDR3 is built from 14 residues. CDR3 nucleotide sequence: TGTGCCGGCAGGGAGAGGGGAGGGGGTGAAAAACTGTTTTTT. Translated, it gives CAGRERGGGEKLFF.

V gene TRBV5-1 combines with J gene TRBJ2-1, with D perhaps matching TRBD1 (6 bases). The germline V gene has CDR1 SGHRS and CDR2 YFSETQ. The CDR3 extends over 13 amino acids. V was shortened by 1 base and J by 6 bases, with 8 bases between the two germline ends. DNA of the CDR3: TGCGCCAGCAGCTTGACAGGGAGCAATGAGCAGTTCTTC. Translated, it gives CASSLTGSNEQFF.

This chain uses TRBV5-1 with TRBJ1-3; D not resolved. Trimming shortened V by 0 bases and J by 3 bases, and 13 bases separated the two germline ends. The CDR3 consists of 16 residues. Germline loops: CDR1 SGHRS, CDR2 YFSETQ. CDR3 in amino acids: CASSLAPQRYGNTIYF. CDR3 nucleotides: TGCGCCAGCAGCTTGGCCCCACAGAGGTATGGAAACACCATATATTTT.

The gene calls are TRBV5-1 and TRBJ2-1; D gene uncertain. Trimming pared 3 bases from V and 4 bases from J, leaving 17 bases between. Per the germline V gene, CDR1 is SGHRS and CDR2 is YFSETQ. This CDR3 is built from 16 residues. CDR3 protein: CASSSEPLRTYNEQFF. CDR3 DNA sequence: TGCGCCAGCAGCTCCGAGCCTCTTAGAACTTACAATGAGCAGTTCTTC.

This clone was recorded a few times. The CDR3 sequence is CASSQGTGGSDTQYF. The CDR3 DNA sequence: TGCGCCAGCAGCCAAGGGACAGGGGGGTCAGATACGCAGTATTTT. The chain uses TRBV4-1 and TRBJ2-3; TRBD1 matches at 10 bases. CDR3 length: 15 residues. The V gene's germline CDR1 is MGHRA and CDR2 YSYEKL. Unmatched junction bases numbered 2, after V lost 1 base and J lost 4 bases.

The CDR3 DNA follows: TGTGCCAGCAGTTTTAAGTTTTGGCTATACTCCTACAATGAGCAGTTCTTC. It is translated as CASSFKFWLYSYNEQFF. V usage is TRBV28 and J usage is TRBJ2-1; D unclear. This CDR3 contains 17 residues. V gave up 3 bases and J gave up 0 bases, with 15 bases separating them. Germline V lookup: CDR1 MDHEN, CDR2 SYDVKM.

The rearrangement joins TRBV4-1 to TRBJ1-1, with no clear D. The CDR3 sequence is 16 residues long. Deletions cut 1 base from V and 3 bases from J, with 15 bases between. Per germline, CDR1 MGHRA and CDR2 YSYEKL. CDR3 DNA sequence: TGCGCCAGCAGCCAAGTTCTGGGTCTGGATTACACTGAAGCTTTCTTT. Its protein product is CASSQVLGLDYTEAFF.

The gene calls are TRBV12-3 or TRBV12-4 and TRBJ2-3; D is uncertain. Trimming took off 5 bases at V and 5 bases at J, with 8 bases between the two ends. The CDR3 extends over 12 amino acids. The CDR3 DNA is TGTGCCAGCAGTCCGACCATAGATACGCAGTATTTT. Its protein is CASSPTIDTQYF.

As DNA, the CDR3 is TGTGCCAGCAACTCAGGGGGGTCTGGAAACACCATATATTTT. Translated, it gives CASNSGGSGNTIYF. This chain joins TRBV9 and TRBJ1-3; the match to TRBD1 covers 7 bases. Germline lookup yields CDR1 SGDLS and CDR2 YYNGEE. V shed 6 bases and J 1 base; nucleotides not matched to a gene: 4. The CDR3 is 14 amino acids.

This clone was counted only a few times. The rearrangement joins TRBV12-3 or TRBV12-4 to TRBJ2-7; the D is unclear. The CDR3 loop spans 13 amino acids. V lost 3 bases and J lost 2, with 8 bases in between. The CDR3: CASSFRRPYEQYF. CDR3 sequence (DNA): TGTGCCAGCAGTTTTCGACGGCCCTACGAGCAGTACTTC.

The chain employs TRBV28 and TRBJ2-5; D gene ambiguous. The CDR3 runs 12 residues. CDR1 is MDHEN, CDR2 SYDVKM, per germline. The ends were cut back, 9 bases at V and 2 bases at J, with 10 bases in the middle. CDR3 sequence: CASSLGQETQYF. The DNA for the CDR3 is TGTGCCAGTTCCCTGGGGCAAGAGACCCAGTACTTC.

The V call is TRBV3-1 (or the pseudogene TRBV3-2), the J call TRBJ2-7, with D tentatively TRBD2 (5 bases). CDR3 length: 15 residues. The V gene's germline CDR1 is LGHDT and CDR2 YNNKEL (reference sequence). The V and J ends lost 5 bases and 4 bases respectively, with 18 bases between them. CDR3 sequence: CASSSRAMGAYEQYF. As DNA, the CDR3 is TGTGCCAGCAGCTCGAGGGCGATGGGTGCTTACGAGCAGTACTTC.

In this sample, this clone turned up a few times. This chain links TRBV30 with TRBJ1-5, with a tentative D call TRBD1 (6 bases). The V gene's germline CDR1 is GTSNPN and CDR2 SVGIG (reference sequence). The CDR3 is made up of 14 amino acids. V lost 5 bases and J 5 bases, leaving 16 bases between the germline ends. The CDR3 bases are TGTGCCTGGGAGGCGGGGGCAGGGCATCAGCCCCAGCATTTT. As protein: CAWEAGAGHQPQHF.

The chain joins TRBV10-3 to TRBJ2-2; 9 nucleotides agree with TRBD1. The CDR3 spans 15 residues. Germline V gene data show CDR1 as ENHRY and CDR2 as SYGVKD. V trimming: 6 bases; J trimming: 3 bases; junction bases outside the gene matches: 5. In DNA form, the CDR3 reads TGTGCCATCAGGTCCGACAGGGGGGACACCGGGGAGCTGTTTTTT. It yields the protein CAIRSDRGDTGELFF.

The chain employs TRBV3-1 (or the pseudogene TRBV3-2) and TRBJ2-1; either TRBD1 or TRBD2 may supply D (5 bases each). Trimming left V 2 bases short and J 8 bases short, with 10 bases between. The CDR3 spans 13 residues. CDR1 LGHDT and CDR2 YNNKEL come from the germline V gene (reference sequence). The DNA for the CDR3 is TGTGCCAGCAGCCAACTTGTGGGGGATGAGCAGTTCTTC. Translated: CASSQLVGDEQFF.

V gene TRBV28 combines with J gene TRBJ2-5; 9 bases fit TRBD1. Germline V lookup: CDR1 MDHEN, CDR2 SYDVKM. V lost 3 bases, J lost 6 bases, and 5 bases stayed unmatched. The CDR3 covers 14 residues. The CDR3 protein is CASSFSGQGQTQYF. CDR3 in DNA: TGTGCCAGCAGTTTTTCGGGACAGGGACAGACCCAGTACTTC.

The chain uses TRBV9 and TRBJ1-2; 7 nucleotides line up with TRBD1. Trimming removed 5 bases from V and 5 bases from J; junction bases left unmatched: 12. The CDR3 totals 15 residues. The germline V gene has CDR1 SGDLS and CDR2 YYNGEE. CDR3 loop: CASRTKMTGTYGYTF. CDR3 DNA sequence: TGTGCCAGCAGGACGAAGATGACAGGGACTTATGGCTACACCTTC.

The chain combines TRBV3-1 (or the pseudogene TRBV3-2) with TRBJ2-1, with 8 bases matching TRBD1. Germline V lookup: CDR1 LGHDT, CDR2 YNNKEL (reference sequence). With V trimmed by 6 bases and J by 9 bases, 7 bases remained unmatched. This CDR3 region has 13 residues. CDR3 in DNA: TGTGCCAGCAGTCCCAGGGGGCAGGCTGAGCAGTTCTTC. This sequence encodes CASSPRGQAEQFF.

The rearrangement uses TRBV27 and TRBJ1-5; 12 positions agree with TRBD1. CDR3 length equals 14 residues. Germline assignment: CDR1 MNHEY and CDR2 SMNVEV (reference sequence). The trim removed 5 bases at V and 6 bases at J, leaving 2 bases unmatched. Here the CDR3 DNA reads TGTGCCAGCAGTGGGGACAGGGGGCTTCAGCCCCAGCATTTT. Protein product: CASSGDRGLQPQHF.

V gene TRBV7-6 combines with J gene TRBJ2-3, with a possible D match to TRBD1 (5 bases). Germline CDR1 and CDR2: SGHVS and FNYEAQ. The CDR3 runs to 16 residues. V lost 5 bases to trimming and J lost 2 bases, with 17 bases between them. The CDR3 region is CASSPATGGHTDTQYF. CDR3 in DNA: TGTGCCAGCAGCCCAGCCACAGGTGGGCACACAGATACGCAGTATTTT.

As DNA, the CDR3 is TGCGCCAGCAGCCAAGCTAATTTGGGGGCATCCGGGGATACGCAGTATTTT. It specifies CASSQANLGASGDTQYF. The chain joins TRBV4-1 to TRBJ2-3; tentative D call: TRBD1 (6 bases). The CDR3 loop spans 17 amino acids. Germline V gene lookup returns CDR1 MGHRA and CDR2 YSYEKL. V lost 1 base to trimming and J lost 6 bases, with 20 bases between them.

CDR3 in DNA: TGTGCCAGCTCACCCGACTACAATGAGCAGTTCTTC. It is translated as CASSPDYNEQFF. The genes are TRBV7-9 and TRBJ2-1; unclear D gene. V lost 8 bases to trimming and J lost 3 bases, with 8 bases between them. Germline values: CDR1 SEHNR, CDR2 FQNEAQ (reference sequence). The CDR3 runs 12 residues.

The V and J genes are TRBV19 and TRBJ1-2; D is possibly TRBD1 (6 bases). Trimming cost V 6 bases and J 1 base, with 12 bases left between them. This CDR3 is 14 amino acids long. Per the germline V gene, CDR1 is LNHDA and CDR2 is SQIVND (reference sequence). CDR3 loop: CASSQGYYNYGYTF. CDR3 nucleotide sequence: TGTGCCAGTAGCCAGGGGTATTATAACTATGGCTACACCTTC.

The rearrangement links TRBV30 to TRBJ2-1; TRBD1 agrees at 7 bases. Trimming at V came to 1 base and at J to 9 bases, leaving 3 bases not matched to a gene. Germline V gene sequence: CDR1 GTSNPN, CDR2 SVGIG (reference sequence). The CDR3 is made up of 12 amino acids. CDR3 residues: CAWSAQGTEQFF. DNA of the CDR3: TGTGCCTGGAGTGCACAGGGGACTGAGCAGTTCTTC.

V is TRBV5-1 and J is TRBJ1-5; D is possibly TRBD1 (6 bases). Trimming pared 4 bases from V and 3 bases from J, leaving 14 bases between. In germline, CDR1 is SGHRS, CDR2 YFSETQ. This CDR3 is built from 15 residues. CDR3 protein: CASSVTGDNNQPQHF. CDR3 DNA: TGCGCCAGCAGCGTGACAGGAGACAACAATCAGCCCCAGCATTTT.

The rearrangement uses TRBV28 and TRBJ2-7; 14 nucleotides agree with TRBD2. This CDR3 is built from 13 residues. Germline V CDR1 and CDR2: MDHEN, SYDVKM. For the CDR3, the DNA is TGTGCTACGGGACTAGCGGGAGTGAGGGAGCAGTACTTC. This translates into CATGLAGVREQYF.

The V and J genes are TRBV18 and TRBJ2-7; 10 positions match TRBD1. Trimming took 0 bases from V and 3 from J; bases not matched to a gene: 8. The V gene's germline CDR1 is KGHSH and CDR2 LQKENI. The CDR3 length is 17 residues. This chain's CDR3 is CASSPPRRTGGFYEQYF. CDR3 in DNA: TGTGCCAGCTCACCACCGCGGAGGACAGGGGGTTTCTACGAGCAGTACTTC.